Sequencing of this T cell receptor beta chain was carried out in a study of OX40 agonist ivuxolimab in advanced cancers. Assay: immunoSEQ multiplex PCR; the TCRdb copy retains only in-frame clones and omits some. The data show about 79,000 clones, around 85% seen once. The CDR3 runs 15 residues. V was clipped by 1 base and J by 7 bases, with 15 bases between them. Germline CDR1 reads LNHDA; CDR2 reads SQIVND (reference sequence). Sequencing was performed on CD4+ or CD8+ T cells sorted from blood, taken in a trial of the OX40 agonist ivuxolimab. This TCR was recovered from an adult with an advanced solid tumor such as melanoma, head and neck, liver or kidney cancer. This sequence joins TRBV19 and TRBJ2-3, with a tentative D call TRBD2 (5 bases). CDR3 protein: CASSIVDSVVYTQYF. The CDR3 region has the DNA TGTGCCAGTAGTATAGTGGACTCCGTAGTGTATACGCAGTATTTT.